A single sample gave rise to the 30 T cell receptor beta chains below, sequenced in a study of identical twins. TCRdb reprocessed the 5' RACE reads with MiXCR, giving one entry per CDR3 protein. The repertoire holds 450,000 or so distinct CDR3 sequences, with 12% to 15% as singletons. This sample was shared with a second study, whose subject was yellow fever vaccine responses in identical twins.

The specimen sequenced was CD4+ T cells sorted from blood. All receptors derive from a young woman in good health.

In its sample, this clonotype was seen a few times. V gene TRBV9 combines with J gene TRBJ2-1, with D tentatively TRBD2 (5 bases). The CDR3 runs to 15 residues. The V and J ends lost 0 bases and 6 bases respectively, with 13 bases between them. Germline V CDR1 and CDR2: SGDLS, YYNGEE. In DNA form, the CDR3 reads TGTGCCAGCAGCGTAGGGGGAAAAGAGGGCAATGAGCAGTTCTTC. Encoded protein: CASSVGGKEGNEQFF.

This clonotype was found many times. CDR3 sequence reads: CASSFETGSGNTIYF. DNA of the CDR3: TGCGCCAGCAGCTTCGAGACAGGGTCTGGAAACACCATATATTTT. The V call is TRBV5-1, the J call TRBJ1-3; 7 positions agree with TRBD1. Germline loops: CDR1 SGHRS, CDR2 YFSETQ. CDR3 length: 15 residues. V shed 2 bases and J 1 base; nucleotides not matched to a gene: 3.

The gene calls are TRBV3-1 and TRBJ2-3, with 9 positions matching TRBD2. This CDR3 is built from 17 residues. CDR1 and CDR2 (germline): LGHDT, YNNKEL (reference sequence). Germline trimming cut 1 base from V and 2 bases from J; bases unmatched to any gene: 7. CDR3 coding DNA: TGTGCCAGCAGCCAAGTCGGTAGCGGGAGCGTCACAGATACGCAGTATTTT. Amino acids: CASSQVGSGSVTDTQYF.

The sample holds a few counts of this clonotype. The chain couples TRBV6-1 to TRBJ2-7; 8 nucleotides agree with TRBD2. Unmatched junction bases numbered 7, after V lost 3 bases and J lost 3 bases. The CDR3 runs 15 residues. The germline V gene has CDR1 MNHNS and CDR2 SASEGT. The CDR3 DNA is TGTGCCAGCAGTGACGTCGGGGGGGCAGTCTACGAGCAGTACTTC. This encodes CASSDVGGAVYEQYF.

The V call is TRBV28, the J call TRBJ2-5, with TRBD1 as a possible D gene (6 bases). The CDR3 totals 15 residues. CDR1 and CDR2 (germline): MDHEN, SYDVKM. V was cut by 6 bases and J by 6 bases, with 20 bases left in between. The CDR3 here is CASSANGRGSQTQYF. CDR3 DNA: TGTGCCAGCAGCGCGAACGGCAGGGGTTCGCAGACCCAGTACTTC. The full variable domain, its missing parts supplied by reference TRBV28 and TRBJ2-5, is DVKVTQSSRYLVKRTGEKVFLECVQDMDHENMFWYRQDPGLGLRLIYFSYDVKMKEKGDIPEGYSVSREKKERFSLILESASTNQTSMYLCASSANGRGSQTQYFGPGTRLLVL.

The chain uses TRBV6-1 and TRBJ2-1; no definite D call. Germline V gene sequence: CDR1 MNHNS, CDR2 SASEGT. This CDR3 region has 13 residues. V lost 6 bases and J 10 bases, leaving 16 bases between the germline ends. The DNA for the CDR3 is TGTGCCAGCAGCCCCGGGTCTCCCCCGGAGCAGTTCTTC. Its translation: CASSPGSPPEQFF.

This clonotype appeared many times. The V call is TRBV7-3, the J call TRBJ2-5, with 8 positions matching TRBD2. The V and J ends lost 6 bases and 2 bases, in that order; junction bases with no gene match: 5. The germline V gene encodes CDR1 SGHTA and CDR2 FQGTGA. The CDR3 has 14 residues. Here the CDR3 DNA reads TGTGCCAGCAGTCTGAGCGGGGGTCAAGAGACCCAGTACTTC. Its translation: CASSLSGGQETQYF.

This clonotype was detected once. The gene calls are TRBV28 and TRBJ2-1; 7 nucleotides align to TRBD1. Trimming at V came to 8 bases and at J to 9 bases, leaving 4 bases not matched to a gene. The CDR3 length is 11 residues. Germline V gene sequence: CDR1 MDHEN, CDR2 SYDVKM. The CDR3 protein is CASGDRVEQFF. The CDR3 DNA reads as TGTGCCAGCGGAGACAGGGTTGAGCAGTTCTTC.

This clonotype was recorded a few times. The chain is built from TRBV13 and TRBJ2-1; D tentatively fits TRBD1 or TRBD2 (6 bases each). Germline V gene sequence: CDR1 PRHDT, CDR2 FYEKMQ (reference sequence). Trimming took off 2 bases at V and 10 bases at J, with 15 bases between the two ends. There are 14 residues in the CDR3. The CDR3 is CASSLRDGGHEQFF. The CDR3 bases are TGTGCCAGCAGCTTACGGGACGGGGGACACGAGCAGTTCTTC.

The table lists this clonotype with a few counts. The CDR3 loop reads CASSQYVGGVRGEQYF. The CDR3, as DNA: TGTGCCAGCAGCCAATATGTGGGCGGGGTCCGCGGCGAGCAGTACTTC. V gene TRBV3-1 combines with J gene TRBJ2-7, with TRBD2 as a possible D gene (6 bases). The V and J ends lost 2 bases and 6 bases respectively, with 20 bases between them. The CDR3 loop spans 16 amino acids. Germline values: CDR1 LGHDT, CDR2 YNNKEL (reference sequence).

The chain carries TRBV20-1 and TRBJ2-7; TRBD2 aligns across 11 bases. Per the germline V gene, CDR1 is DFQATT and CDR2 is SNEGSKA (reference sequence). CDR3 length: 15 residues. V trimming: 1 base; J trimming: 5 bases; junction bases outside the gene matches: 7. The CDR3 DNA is TGCAGTGCTAGAGGGGCTAGCGGGAGGCTGAACGAGCAGTACTTC. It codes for CSARGASGRLNEQYF.

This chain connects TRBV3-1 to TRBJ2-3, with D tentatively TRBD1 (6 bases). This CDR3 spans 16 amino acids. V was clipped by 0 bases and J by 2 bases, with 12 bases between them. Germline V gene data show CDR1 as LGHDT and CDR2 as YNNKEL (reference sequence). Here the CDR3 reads CASSQDIQGTTDTQYF. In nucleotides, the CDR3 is TGTGCCAGCAGCCAAGATATCCAGGGGACCACAGATACGCAGTATTTT.

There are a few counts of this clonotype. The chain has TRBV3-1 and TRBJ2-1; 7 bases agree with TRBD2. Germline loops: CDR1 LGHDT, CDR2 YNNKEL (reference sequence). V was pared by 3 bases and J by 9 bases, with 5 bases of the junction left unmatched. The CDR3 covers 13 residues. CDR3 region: CASSHPGTIEQFF. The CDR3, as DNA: TGTGCCAGCAGCCATCCGGGGACTATTGAGCAGTTCTTC.

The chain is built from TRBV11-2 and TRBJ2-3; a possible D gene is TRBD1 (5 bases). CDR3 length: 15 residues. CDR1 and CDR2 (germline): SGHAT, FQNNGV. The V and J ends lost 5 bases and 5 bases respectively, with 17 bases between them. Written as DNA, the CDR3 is TGTGCCAGCAGCGCCGACGCAGGGTTTCAAGATACGCAGTATTTT. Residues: CASSADAGFQDTQYF. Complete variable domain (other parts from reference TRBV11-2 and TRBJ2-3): EAGVAQSPRYKIIEKRQSVAFWCNPISGHATLYWYQQILGQGPKLLIQFQNNGVVDDSQLPKDRFSAERLKGVDSTLKIQPAKLEDSAVYLCASSADAGFQDTQYFGPGTRLTVL.

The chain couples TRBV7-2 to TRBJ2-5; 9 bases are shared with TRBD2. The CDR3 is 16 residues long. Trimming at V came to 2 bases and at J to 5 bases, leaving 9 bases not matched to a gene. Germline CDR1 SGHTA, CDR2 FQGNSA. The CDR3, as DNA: TGTGCCAGCAGCTTAATGGGCGGGGGGGCCGCGGAGACCCAGTACTTC. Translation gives CASSLMGGGAAETQYF.

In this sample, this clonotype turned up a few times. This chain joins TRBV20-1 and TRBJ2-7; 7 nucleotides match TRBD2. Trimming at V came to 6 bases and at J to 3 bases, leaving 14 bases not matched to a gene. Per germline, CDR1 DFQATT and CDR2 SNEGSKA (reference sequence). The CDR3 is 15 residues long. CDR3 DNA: TGCAGTGCCCAACCGACTAGCCGACCATACTACGAGCAGTACTTC. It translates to CSAQPTSRPYYEQYF.

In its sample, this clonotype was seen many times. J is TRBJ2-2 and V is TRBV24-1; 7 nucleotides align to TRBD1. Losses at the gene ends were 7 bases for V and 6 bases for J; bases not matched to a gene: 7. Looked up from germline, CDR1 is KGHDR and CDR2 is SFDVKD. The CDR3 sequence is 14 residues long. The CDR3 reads CATRRTGPAGELFF. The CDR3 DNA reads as TGTGCCACCAGACGGACAGGCCCAGCCGGGGAGCTGTTTTTT.

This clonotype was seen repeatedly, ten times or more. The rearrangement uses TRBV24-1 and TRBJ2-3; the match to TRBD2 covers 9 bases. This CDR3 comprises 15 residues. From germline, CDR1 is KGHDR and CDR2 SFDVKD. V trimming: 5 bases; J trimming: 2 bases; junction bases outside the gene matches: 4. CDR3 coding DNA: TGTGCCACCAGTGGAGCGGGGGGACTCACAGATACGCAGTATTTT. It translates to CATSGAGGLTDTQYF.

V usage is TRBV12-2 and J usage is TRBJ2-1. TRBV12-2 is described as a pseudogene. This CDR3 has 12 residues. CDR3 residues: CASRFTMGEQFF. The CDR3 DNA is TGTGCAAGTCGCTTTACAATGGGTGAGCAGTTCTTC.

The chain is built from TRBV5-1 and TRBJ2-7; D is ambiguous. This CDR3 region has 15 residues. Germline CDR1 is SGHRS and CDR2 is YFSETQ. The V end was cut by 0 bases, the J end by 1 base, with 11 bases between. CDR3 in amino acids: CASSLGRIPSYEQYF. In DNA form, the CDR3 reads TGCGCCAGCAGCTTGGGCAGGATACCTTCCTACGAGCAGTACTTC.

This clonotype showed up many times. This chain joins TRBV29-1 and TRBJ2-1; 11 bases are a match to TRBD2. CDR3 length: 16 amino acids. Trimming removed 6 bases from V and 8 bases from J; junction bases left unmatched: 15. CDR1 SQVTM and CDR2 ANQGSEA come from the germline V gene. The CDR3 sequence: CSVETLSGRGGDEQFF. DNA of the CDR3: TGCAGCGTCGAGACTCTTAGCGGGAGGGGTGGGGATGAGCAGTTCTTC.

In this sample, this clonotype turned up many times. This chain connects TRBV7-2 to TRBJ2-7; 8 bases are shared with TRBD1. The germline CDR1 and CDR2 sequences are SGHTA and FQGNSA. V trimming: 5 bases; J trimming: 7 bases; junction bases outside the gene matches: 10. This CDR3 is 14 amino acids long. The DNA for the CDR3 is TGTGCCAGCAGCCTCCGGGACAGGAGATCTGAGCAGTACTTC. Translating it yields CASSLRDRRSEQYF.

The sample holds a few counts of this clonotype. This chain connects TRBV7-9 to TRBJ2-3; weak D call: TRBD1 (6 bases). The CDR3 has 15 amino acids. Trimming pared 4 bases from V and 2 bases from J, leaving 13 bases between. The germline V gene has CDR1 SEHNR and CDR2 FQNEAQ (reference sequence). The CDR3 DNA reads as TGTGCCAGCAGCTCTTTCAGGGGATTCACAGATACGCAGTATTTT. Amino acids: CASSSFRGFTDTQYF.

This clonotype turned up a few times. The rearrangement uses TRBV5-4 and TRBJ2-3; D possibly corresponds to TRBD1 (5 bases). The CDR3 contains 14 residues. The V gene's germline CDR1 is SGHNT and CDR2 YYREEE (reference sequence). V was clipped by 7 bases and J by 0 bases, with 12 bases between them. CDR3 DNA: TGTGCCAGCGCCAGGGCCGGGAGCACAGATACGCAGTATTTT. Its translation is CASARAGSTDTQYF.

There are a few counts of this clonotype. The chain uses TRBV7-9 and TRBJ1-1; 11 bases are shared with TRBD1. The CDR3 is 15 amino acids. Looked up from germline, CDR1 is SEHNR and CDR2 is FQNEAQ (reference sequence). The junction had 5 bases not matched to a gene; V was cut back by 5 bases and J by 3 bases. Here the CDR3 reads CASSKGQGADTEAFF. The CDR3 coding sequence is TGTGCCAGCAGCAAAGGACAGGGGGCGGACACTGAAGCTTTCTTT.

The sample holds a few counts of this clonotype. The CDR3 spells CASRGQGISYEQYF. In DNA form, the CDR3 reads TGTGCCAGCAGGGGACAGGGGATCTCCTACGAGCAGTACTTC. The J gene is TRBJ2-7, the V gene TRBV12-3 or TRBV12-4; 10 bases line up with TRBD1. The V gene end was trimmed by 6 bases and the J gene end by 0 bases; junction bases not matched to a gene: 2. The CDR3 extends over 14 amino acids.

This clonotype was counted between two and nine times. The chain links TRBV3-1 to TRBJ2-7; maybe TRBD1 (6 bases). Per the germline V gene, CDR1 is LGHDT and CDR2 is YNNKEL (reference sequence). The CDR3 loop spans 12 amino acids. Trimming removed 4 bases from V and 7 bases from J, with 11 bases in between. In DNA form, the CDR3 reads TGTGCCAGCAGCCCAGACAGGCGAGAGCAGTACTTC. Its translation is CASSPDRREQYF.

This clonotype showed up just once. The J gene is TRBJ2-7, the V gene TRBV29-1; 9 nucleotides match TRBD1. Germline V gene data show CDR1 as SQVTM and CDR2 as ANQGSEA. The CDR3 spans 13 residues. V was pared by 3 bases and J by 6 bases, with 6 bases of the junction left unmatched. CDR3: CSVDRTGASEQYF. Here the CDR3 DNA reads TGCAGCGTTGACCGGACAGGGGCAAGCGAGCAGTACTTC.

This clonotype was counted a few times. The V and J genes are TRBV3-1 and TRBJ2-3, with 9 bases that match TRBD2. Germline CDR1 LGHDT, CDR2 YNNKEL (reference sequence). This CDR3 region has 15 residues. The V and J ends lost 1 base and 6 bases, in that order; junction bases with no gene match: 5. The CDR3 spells CASSQGGGASDTQYF. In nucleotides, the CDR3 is TGTGCCAGCAGCCAAGGCGGGGGGGCTTCTGATACGCAGTATTTT.

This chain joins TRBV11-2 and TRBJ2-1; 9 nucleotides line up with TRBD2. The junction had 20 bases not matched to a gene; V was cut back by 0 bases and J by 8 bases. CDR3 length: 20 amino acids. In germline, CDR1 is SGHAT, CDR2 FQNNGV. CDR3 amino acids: CASSLDPFQRGEGEVDEQFF. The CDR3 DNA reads TGTGCCAGCAGCTTAGATCCTTTCCAGCGGGGGGAGGGAGAGGTGGATGAGCAGTTCTTC.